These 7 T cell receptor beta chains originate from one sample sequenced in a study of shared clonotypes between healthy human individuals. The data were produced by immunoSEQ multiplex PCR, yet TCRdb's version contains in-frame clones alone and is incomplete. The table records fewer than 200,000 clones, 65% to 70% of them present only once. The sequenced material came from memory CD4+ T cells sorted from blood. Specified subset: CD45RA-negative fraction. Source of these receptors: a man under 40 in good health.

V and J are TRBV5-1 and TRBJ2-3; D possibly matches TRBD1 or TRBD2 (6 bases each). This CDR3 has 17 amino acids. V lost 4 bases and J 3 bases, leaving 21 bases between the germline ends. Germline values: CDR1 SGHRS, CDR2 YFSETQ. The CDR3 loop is CASSGLRGGRFTDTQYF. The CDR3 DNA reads TGCGCCAGCAGCGGCCTACGAGGGGGGCGGTTTACAGATACGCAGTATTTT.

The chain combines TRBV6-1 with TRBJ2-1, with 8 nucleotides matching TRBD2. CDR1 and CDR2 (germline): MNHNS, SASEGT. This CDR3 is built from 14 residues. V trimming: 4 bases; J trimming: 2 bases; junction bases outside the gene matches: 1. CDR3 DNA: TGTGCCAGCAGTGTCGGGGGGGCCTACAATGAGCAGTTCTTC. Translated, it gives CASSVGGAYNEQFF.

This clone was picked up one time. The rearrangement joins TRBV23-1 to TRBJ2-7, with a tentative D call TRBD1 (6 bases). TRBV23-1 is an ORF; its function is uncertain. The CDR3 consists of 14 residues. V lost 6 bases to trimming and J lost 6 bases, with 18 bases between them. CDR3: CASRSIRDKGEQYF. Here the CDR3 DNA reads TGCGCCAGCAGATCAATAAGGGACAAGGGCGAGCAGTACTTC.

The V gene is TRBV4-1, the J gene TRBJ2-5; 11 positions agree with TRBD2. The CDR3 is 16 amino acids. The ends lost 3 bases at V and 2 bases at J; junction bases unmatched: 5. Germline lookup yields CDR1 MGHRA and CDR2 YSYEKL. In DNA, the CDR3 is TGCGCCAGCAGCCAGGGAATAGCGGGAGGGCAAGAGACCCAGTACTTC. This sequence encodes CASSQGIAGGQETQYF.

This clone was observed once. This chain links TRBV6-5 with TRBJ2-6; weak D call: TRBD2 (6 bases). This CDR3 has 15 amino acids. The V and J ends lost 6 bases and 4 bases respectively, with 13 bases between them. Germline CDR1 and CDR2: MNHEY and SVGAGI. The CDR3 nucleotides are TGTGCCAGCAGCAGCGGGCGGTCAGGGGCCAACGTCCTGACTTTC. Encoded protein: CASSSGRSGANVLTF.

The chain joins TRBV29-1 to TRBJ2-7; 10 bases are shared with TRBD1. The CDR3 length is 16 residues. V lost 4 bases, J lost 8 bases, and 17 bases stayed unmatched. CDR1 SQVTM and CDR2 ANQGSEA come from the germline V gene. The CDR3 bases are TGCAGCGTTGCGGGGGGAGCCGGGACAGGGGCGAACAAGCAGTACTTC. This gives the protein CSVAGGAGTGANKQYF.

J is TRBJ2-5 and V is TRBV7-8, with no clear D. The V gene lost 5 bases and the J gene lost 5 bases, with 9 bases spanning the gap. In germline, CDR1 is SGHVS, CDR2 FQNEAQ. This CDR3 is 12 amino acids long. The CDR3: CASSPVGETQYF. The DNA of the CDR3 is TGTGCCAGCAGCCCGGTTGGGGAGACCCAGTACTTC.